The 24 T cell receptor beta chains listed next were all sequenced from one sample in a study of blood T cells in healthy people across ages. Using a J-beta primer mix together with a sample-barcoded 5' primer, a second PCR was run for roughly 7 to 11 cycles. TCRdb redid the calling of the 5' RACE reads with MiXCR, one entry per CDR3 protein. The table records about 1 million distinct CDR3 sequences, more than 40% of them present only once. Specimen: blood. Receptors were obtained from a woman aged 55-69 years in good health.

This chain connects TRBV6-5 to TRBJ2-1; D is possibly TRBD1 (9 bases). CDR1 is MNHEY and CDR2 is SVGAGI in the germline V gene. This CDR3 has 18 residues. The V end lost 2 bases, the J end lost 7 bases, and 24 bases lay between the germline ends. CDR3 nucleotides: TGTGCCAGCAGTTACGACAGGGGGTCCCGACTAGCGCTAAATGAGCAGTTCTTC. As protein: CASSYDRGSRLALNEQFF.

This clonotype appeared a few times. V usage is TRBV7-9 and J usage is TRBJ2-3; D ambiguous. The length of the CDR3 is 13 residues. V dropped 2 bases and J dropped 4 bases, with 7 bases sitting between them. Germline-derived CDR1 and CDR2 are SEHNR and FQNEAQ (reference sequence). CDR3 sequence (DNA): TGTGCCAGCAGCTTATCCGAATCAGATACGCAGTATTTT. It specifies CASSLSESDTQYF. The complete variable domain, with remaining parts taken from reference TRBV7-9 and TRBJ2-3, reads DTGVSQNPRHKITKRGQNVTFRCDPISEHNRLYWYRQTLGQGPEFLTYFQNEAQLEKSRLLSDRFSAERPKGSFSTLEIQRTEQGDSAMYLCASSLSESDTQYFGPGTRLTVL.

This clonotype was counted between two and nine times. V gene TRBV9 combines with J gene TRBJ1-2, with D perhaps matching TRBD1 (6 bases). The V gene's germline CDR1 is SGDLS and CDR2 YYNGEE. The CDR3 runs to 14 residues. Trimming stripped 0 bases from V and 9 bases from J, with 15 bases between. The DNA for the CDR3 is TGTGCCAGCAGCGTAGGAGGGGGGTTTAGTCGCTACACCTTC. This codes for CASSVGGGFSRYTF.

The chain is built from TRBV10-2 and TRBJ2-3; a weak D match, TRBD1 (5 bases). Germline CDR1 WSHSY, CDR2 SAAADI. CDR3 size: 15 residues. V was shortened by 6 bases and J by 6 bases, with 19 bases between the two germline ends. CDR3 residues: CASSPDRSASDTQYF. CDR3 DNA sequence: TGCGCCAGCAGCCCTGACAGAAGCGCATCGGATACGCAGTATTTT.

A few counts support this clonotype. This sequence joins TRBV6-5 and TRBJ2-4, with D uncertain. CDR1 MNHEY and CDR2 SVGAGI come from the germline V gene. The CDR3 runs to 16 residues. Trimming stripped 0 bases from V and 0 bases from J, with 9 bases between. The CDR3 region is CASSYSGRLAKNIQYF. CDR3 nucleotide sequence: TGTGCCAGCAGTTACTCGGGCCGTTTAGCCAAAAACATTCAGTACTTC.

The rearrangement links TRBV6-1 to TRBJ1-5; D might be TRBD1 (5 bases). CDR1 and CDR2 (germline): MNHNS, SASEGT. CDR3 size: 19 residues. The germline V and J ends were trimmed by 6 bases and 2 bases, with 26 bases remaining between them. This CDR3 is CASRPRTERRQSGNQPQHF. The CDR3 region has the DNA TGTGCCAGCAGACCCCGAACCGAAAGAAGACAGTCGGGCAATCAGCCCCAGCATTTT.

The chain is built from TRBV28 and TRBJ2-1; 12 bases map to TRBD2. The CDR3 extends over 14 amino acids. The V gene end was trimmed by 6 bases and the J gene end by 9 bases; junction bases not matched to a gene: 6. The germline CDR1 and CDR2 sequences are MDHEN and SYDVKM. The CDR3 loop is CASSSLAGGPEQFF. In nucleotides, the CDR3 is TGTGCCAGCAGCTCACTAGCGGGAGGTCCTGAGCAGTTCTTC.

This clonotype was seen a few times. This chain links TRBV10-3 with TRBJ2-7; D gene unclear. With 0 bases removed from V and 0 bases from J, the gap between germline ends came to 12 bases. This CDR3 has 16 amino acids. Germline V gene lookup returns CDR1 ENHRY and CDR2 SYGVKD. CDR3 nucleotides: TGTGCCATCAGTGAGTCGGCTAGGCAATTCTCCTACGAGCAGTACTTC. This codes for CAISESARQFSYEQYF.

The chain is built from TRBV6-2 or TRBV6-3 and TRBJ1-5; the D is unclear. V was clipped by 4 bases and J by 8 bases, with 15 bases between them. The CDR3 extends over 14 amino acids. Germline V CDR1 and CDR2: MNHEY, SVGEGT. This chain's CDR3 is CASSFVRPGEPQHF. The CDR3 DNA reads as TGTGCCAGCAGTTTTGTGCGCCCTGGGGAGCCCCAGCATTTT.

The V and J genes are TRBV7-7 and TRBJ2-3, with 7 bases identical to TRBD2. The CDR3 has 17 residues. Germline CDR1 reads SSHAT; CDR2 reads FNYEAQ (reference sequence). J lost 6 bases, V lost 3 bases, and 15 bases had no gene match. The CDR3 region is CASSLAASGTVGDTQYF. In DNA, the CDR3 is TGTGCCAGCAGCTTGGCGGCTAGCGGAACGGTCGGGGATACGCAGTATTTT.

This chain links TRBV29-1 with TRBJ2-7, with 13 positions matching TRBD2. The CDR3 has 14 amino acids. V was pared by 6 bases and J by 4 bases, with 6 bases of the junction left unmatched. Germline V CDR1 and CDR2: SQVTM, ANQGSEA. CDR3 sequence: CSVKGGLAGYEQYF. The CDR3 DNA reads TGCAGCGTCAAAGGGGGACTAGCGGGGTACGAGCAGTACTTC.

The J gene is TRBJ1-2, the V gene TRBV9; perhaps TRBD1 as D (6 bases). CDR3 length: 14 residues. Germline CDR1 SGDLS, CDR2 YYNGEE. Trimming shortened V by 4 bases and J by 4 bases, and 14 bases separated the two germline ends. The CDR3 loop reads CASSPRGASYGYTF. The CDR3 DNA reads as TGTGCCAGCAGCCCCCGGGGGGCGAGCTATGGCTACACCTTC. The complete variable domain, with remaining parts taken from reference TRBV9 and TRBJ1-2, reads DSGVTQTPKHLITATGQRVTLRCSPRSGDLSVYWYQQSLDQGLQFLIQYYNGEERAKGNILERFSAQQFPDLHSELNLSSLELGDSALYFCASSPRGASYGYTFGSGTRLTVV.

About this clonotype: One end of the junction does not line up with germline, which may come from a read error. The gene calls are TRBV29-1 and TRBJ2-1; 7 bases fit TRBD2. Looked up from germline, CDR1 is SQVTM and CDR2 is ANQGSEA. CDR3 length: 14 amino acids. CDR3 nucleotide sequence: TGCAGCGCCACAGGCGGGAGCTCCTACAGTGAGCAGTTCTTC. Protein: CSATGGSSYSEQFF.

This clonotype was seen more than once but under ten times. The rearrangement uses TRBV25-1 and TRBJ1-2; 7 positions match TRBD1. This CDR3 is 13 amino acids long. Germline V CDR1 and CDR2: MGHDK, SYGVNS. V shed 11 bases and J 4 bases; nucleotides not matched to a gene: 10. CDR3 coding DNA: TGTGCCTCCCACAAAGGGGGCGGCTATGGCTACACCTTC. It codes for CASHKGGGYGYTF.

The chain combines TRBV18 with TRBJ2-3, with unresolved D. CDR3 length: 12 residues. CDR1 and CDR2 from the germline V gene are KGHSH and LQKENI. Trimming took off 1 base at V and 6 bases at J, with 5 bases between the two ends. The DNA for the CDR3 is TGTGCCAGCTCACCACTGGAGGATACGCAGTATTTT. Translated, it gives CASSPLEDTQYF. Looking up the rest from reference TRBV18 and TRBJ2-3 gives the full variable domain: NAGVMQNPRHLVRRRGQEARLRCSPMKGHSHVYWYRQLPEEGLKFMVYLQKENIIDESGMPKERFSAEFPKEGPSILRIQQVVRGDSAAYFCASSPLEDTQYFGPGTRLTVL.

This clonotype was seen only once. A junction end diverges from the germline sequence, so it may reflect a read error. This chain joins TRBV11-2 and TRBJ2-1; D gene unclear. This CDR3 contains 15 residues. The germline V gene encodes CDR1 SGHAT and CDR2 FQNNGV. The CDR3: CASSSNPGSSNEQFF. CDR3 sequence (DNA): TGTGCCAGCAGCTCGAACCCTGGTTCCTCCAATGAGCAGTTCTTC.

In this sample, this clonotype turned up once. The V call is TRBV6-1, the J call TRBJ2-7; TRBD1 agrees at 10 bases. This CDR3 has 15 residues. Losses at the gene ends were 6 bases for V and 7 bases for J; bases not matched to a gene: 12. Germline loops: CDR1 MNHNS, CDR2 SASEGT. The CDR3 reads CASSRDRGINNEQYF. The CDR3 DNA reads as TGTGCCAGCAGCCGGGACAGGGGTATCAACAATGAGCAGTACTTC.

This clonotype occurred a few times. The chain joins TRBV5-6 to TRBJ2-5; TRBD2 is a possible D gene (5 bases). CDR1 is SGHDT and CDR2 is YYEEEE in the germline V gene. The CDR3 totals 15 residues. Trimming removed 0 bases at V and 1 base at J, with 10 bases between. This chain's CDR3 is CASSLEGGVQETQYF. DNA for the CDR3: TGTGCCAGCAGCTTGGAAGGAGGCGTCCAAGAGACCCAGTACTTC. Looking up the rest from reference TRBV5-6 and TRBJ2-5 gives the full variable domain: DAGVTQSPTHLIKTRGQQVTLRCSPKSGHDTVSWYQQALGQGPQFIFQYYEEEERQRGNFPDRFSGHQFPNYSSELNVNALLLGDSALYLCASSLEGGVQETQYFGPGTRLLVL.

V usage is TRBV12-3 or TRBV12-4 and J usage is TRBJ2-3; 8 nucleotides match TRBD2. This CDR3 has 14 residues. V dropped 5 bases and J dropped 5; count of bases not matched to a gene: 6. CDR3 sequence (DNA): TGTGCCAGCAGTGAGCGGGAGTCTGTAGATACGCAGTATTTT. Translating it yields CASSERESVDTQYF.

The chain employs TRBV20-1 and TRBJ2-5; 7 bases match TRBD2. The CDR3 consists of 14 residues. The V gene end was trimmed by 0 bases and the J gene end by 4 bases; junction bases not matched to a gene: 5. Germline CDR1 reads DFQATT; CDR2 reads SNEGSKA (reference sequence). The chain's CDR3 is CSARDHASGETQYF. The CDR3 DNA follows: TGCAGTGCTAGAGATCACGCTAGCGGAGAGACCCAGTACTTC.

This chain joins TRBV27 and TRBJ1-1, with TRBD1 matching 9 bases. Germline CDR1 is MNHEY and CDR2 is SMNVEV (reference sequence). V was clipped by 3 bases and J by 0 bases; unmatched bases: 5. The CDR3 has 16 amino acids. The CDR3 protein is CASSFRRDRVNTEAFF. In DNA, the CDR3 is TGTGCCAGCAGTTTCCGCCGGGACAGGGTGAACACTGAAGCTTTCTTT.

V usage is TRBV6-5 and J usage is TRBJ1-1; D perhaps matches TRBD1 (5 bases). The CDR3 has 14 residues. Germline CDR1 is MNHEY and CDR2 is SVGAGI. V gave up 2 bases and J gave up 4 bases, with 11 bases separating them. The CDR3 coding sequence is TGTGCCAGCAGTTACGGGGTCGGGGGCACTGAAGCTTTCTTT. Protein product: CASSYGVGGTEAFF.

The chain combines TRBV7-3 with TRBJ2-5; D perhaps matches TRBD1 (7 bases). CDR1 is SGHTA, CDR2 FQGTGA, per germline. Deletions cut 4 bases from V and 11 bases from J, with 20 bases between. The CDR3 sequence is 14 residues long. CDR3 nucleotides: TGTGCCAGCAGCTGGCGGGACAGACACAATGAGCAGTACTTC. Its protein is CASSWRDRHNEQYF.

The chain combines TRBV20-1 with TRBJ1-2; D gene unclear. Trimming left V 3 bases short and J 6 bases short, with 17 bases between. CDR3 length equals 14 residues. Germline V gene lookup returns CDR1 DFQATT and CDR2 SNEGSKA (reference sequence). The CDR3 region is CSASQAQSLHGYTF. CDR3 coding DNA: TGCAGTGCTAGTCAGGCCCAAAGTCTTCATGGCTACACCTTC.